This T cell receptor beta chain emerged from a study of blood T cell repertoires in COVID-19. About the research overall: From the United States, Italy and Spain came samples of acute and convalescent COVID-19. From T cells, B-cell-depleted T cells, or PBMCs came the material, which was cDNA or gDNA.

The CDR3 runs to 15 residues. Trimming at V came to 10 bases and at J to 1 base, leaving 6 bases not matched to a gene. CDR1 is ENHRY, CDR2 SYGVKD, per germline. Data came from immunoSEQ multiplex PCR; TCRdb stores just in-frame clones and leaves some out. This sample yields 25,000 to 30,000 clones, of which 82% are seen a single time; about 1.7% belongs to the top ten. The chain links TRBV10-3 to TRBJ2-7; 14 bases line up with TRBD2. This receptor was taken from a man at least 80 years old with active or convalescent COVID-19. The specimen was peripheral blood. CDR3 in DNA: TGTGCCACCCAAGGACTAGCGGGGGGATCCTACGAGCAGTACTTC. This codes for CATQGLAGGSYEQYF.